The rows below give T cell receptor beta chains drawn from one sample of a study of CD8+ T cells in alopecia areata. Libraries were prepared by immunoSEQ multiplex PCR; TCRdb keeps only in-frame clonotypes and omits some of them. The table shows under 350,000 clones, with 58% occurring only once. The input for sequencing was CD4+ T cells sorted from blood, taken at week 24, from a patient treated with tofacitinib. These receptors all stem from a human donor with alopecia areata. CDR3s include the opening cysteine and the closing phenylalanine or tryptophan. A D gene is named only where the DNA matches it firmly. Clone size is shown for a subset of rows, as once, few, many or a class of expanded clone.

size	J	V	D	CDR3	DNA
NA	TRBJ2-5	TRBV5-1	NA	CASFRQGRGETQYF	TGCGCCAGTTTCCGGCAGGGGCGGGGAGAGACCCAGTACTTC
NA	TRBJ2-1	TRBV2	TRBD2	CASSPPGLAGGLYNEQFF	TGTGCCAGCAGTCCTCCGGGACTAGCGGGGGGGCTCTACAATGAGCAGTTCTTC
NA	TRBJ2-7	TRBV5-1	NA	CASSLDEGLEQYF	TGCGCCAGCAGCTTGGATGAGGGGCTCGAGCAGTACTTC
once	TRBJ1-2	TRBV23-1	NA	CASSQFRNPTWMSYGYTF	TGCGCCAGCAGTCAATTTCGAAACCCGACCTGGATGTCCTATGGCTACACCTTC
once	TRBJ1-5	TRBV30	NA	CAWSRQVGNQPQHF	TGTGCCTGGAGCCGACAGGTTGGCAATCAGCCCCAGCATTTT
few	TRBJ1-2	TRBV29-1	NA	CSVEDQMGNGYTF	TGCAGCGTTGAAGATCAGATGGGTAACGGCTACACCTTC
few	TRBJ2-5	TRBV29-1	NA	CSVDRLGIGETQYF	TGCAGCGTCGATCGGCTGGGGATTGGAGAGACCCAGTACTTC
NA	TRBJ1-2	TRBV7-2	NA	CASSPAGDSGAYGYTF	TGTGCCAGCAGCCCCGCGGGGGACTCAGGGGCTTATGGCTACACCTTC
NA	TRBJ2-5	TRBV5-4	NA	CASSLDAQTQYF	TGTGCCAGCAGCTTGGATGCGCAGACCCAGTACTTC
few	TRBJ1-1	TRBV5-1	NA	CASSPSPVGENTEAFF	TGCGCCAGCAGCCCTAGCCCTGTGGGGGAGAACACTGAAGCTTTCTTT
NA	TRBJ1-1	TRBV4-2	NA	CASSQAPGATEAFF	TGTGCCAGCAGCCAAGCCCCGGGGGCCACTGAAGCTTTCTTT
NA	TRBJ2-1	TRBV7-2	NA	CASSPHPRGGPSYEQFF	TGTGCCAGCAGCCCCCATCCTAGGGGGGGGCCATCATATGAGCAGTTCTTC
NA	TRBJ2-3	TRBV5-1	TRBD2	CASSLTSGRTDTQYF	TGCGCCAGCAGCTTGACTAGCGGACGCACAGATACGCAGTATTTT
few	TRBJ1-1	TRBV30	NA	CAWSRRAEAFF	TGTGCCTGGAGCAGGAGGGCTGAAGCTTTCTTT
NA	TRBJ1-2	TRBV30	TRBD1	CAWMPPPDRDGKAGYTF	TGTGCCTGGATGCCCCCCCCGGACAGGGATGGAAAGGCTGGCTACACCTTC
few	TRBJ2-1	TRBV12-5	NA	CASGLAYRGGEQFF	TGTGCTAGTGGTTTGGCCTACAGGGGAGGTGAGCAGTTCTTC
few	TRBJ1-2	TRBV2	NA	CASSDRGQGGYGYTF	TGTGCCAGCAGTGATAGAGGCCAGGGTGGCTATGGCTACACCTTC
NA	TRBJ2-7	TRBV5-1	TRBD1	CASSRGQGDEQYF	TGCGCCAGCAGCCGGGGACAGGGGGACGAGCAGTACTTC
NA	TRBJ2-2	TRBV29-1	TRBD2	CSVRPGGSNTGELFF	TGCAGCGTTCGTCCGGGGGGATCGAACACCGGGGAGCTGTTTTTT
NA	TRBJ1-1	TRBV29-1	NA	CSALYRNTEAFF	TGCAGCGCCCTATACAGGAACACTGAAGCTTTCTTT
few	TRBJ2-3	TRBV9	TRBD2	CASSVGPGGRGDTQYF	TGTGCCAGCAGCGTAGGACCGGGGGGGCGCGGAGATACGCAGTATTTT
NA	TRBJ2-7	TRBV7-9	NA	CASSLDPQIENEQYF	TGTGCCAGCAGCTTAGATCCACAGATTGAGAACGAGCAGTACTTC